Below are 4 T cell receptor beta chains sequenced from a single sample in a study of blood T cell repertoires in COVID-19. TCRdb's copy holds only in-frame clones and misses some; the assay was immunoSEQ multiplex PCR. The sample contains roughly 290,000 clones, approximately 92% of which appear only once. Input material: peripheral blood. Receptors were obtained from a woman aged 25 to 39 with COVID-19, enrolled during active disease.

The chain links TRBV4-3 to TRBJ1-5; D is ambiguous. CDR3 length equals 14 residues. Per germline, CDR1 LGHNA and CDR2 YSLEER. V shed 2 bases and J shed 6 bases, with 11 bases lying between them. The CDR3 loop reads CASSQTGGRQPQHF. The CDR3 DNA is TGCGCCAGCAGCCAAACGGGAGGGCGTCAGCCCCAGCATTTT.

This clone was found once. The chain joins TRBV30 to TRBJ1-1, with 9 bases that match TRBD1. CDR3 size: 13 residues. V lost 1 base to trimming and J lost 7 bases; unmatched junction nucleotides: 4. Germline V gene data show CDR1 as GTSNPN and CDR2 as SVGIG (reference sequence). The CDR3 DNA reads TGTGCCTGGAGTGGCGGGACAGGGAATGAAGCTTTCTTT. Translation gives CAWSGGTGNEAFF.

The chain combines TRBV10-3 with TRBJ2-5, with TRBD1 as a possible D gene (7 bases). The CDR3 totals 13 residues. Between the trimmed V and J ends, which lost 7 bases and 5 bases, there was a span of 14 bases. In germline, CDR1 is ENHRY, CDR2 SYGVKD. The CDR3 protein is CAITEAGGETQYF. CDR3 DNA: TGTGCCATCACCGAGGCAGGGGGGGAGACCCAGTACTTC.

The sample holds one count of this clone. The chain employs TRBV7-9 and TRBJ1-2, with a tentative D call TRBD1 (5 bases). Germline CDR1 reads SEHNR; CDR2 reads FQNEAQ (reference sequence). The CDR3 contains 19 residues. V shed 1 base and J shed 4 bases, with 25 bases lying between them. The DNA of the CDR3 is TGTGCCAGCAGCTTAGTAGGCCGGGGGGTCCTCAGAAGACTCTATGGCTACACCTTC. Protein: CASSLVGRGVLRRLYGYTF.